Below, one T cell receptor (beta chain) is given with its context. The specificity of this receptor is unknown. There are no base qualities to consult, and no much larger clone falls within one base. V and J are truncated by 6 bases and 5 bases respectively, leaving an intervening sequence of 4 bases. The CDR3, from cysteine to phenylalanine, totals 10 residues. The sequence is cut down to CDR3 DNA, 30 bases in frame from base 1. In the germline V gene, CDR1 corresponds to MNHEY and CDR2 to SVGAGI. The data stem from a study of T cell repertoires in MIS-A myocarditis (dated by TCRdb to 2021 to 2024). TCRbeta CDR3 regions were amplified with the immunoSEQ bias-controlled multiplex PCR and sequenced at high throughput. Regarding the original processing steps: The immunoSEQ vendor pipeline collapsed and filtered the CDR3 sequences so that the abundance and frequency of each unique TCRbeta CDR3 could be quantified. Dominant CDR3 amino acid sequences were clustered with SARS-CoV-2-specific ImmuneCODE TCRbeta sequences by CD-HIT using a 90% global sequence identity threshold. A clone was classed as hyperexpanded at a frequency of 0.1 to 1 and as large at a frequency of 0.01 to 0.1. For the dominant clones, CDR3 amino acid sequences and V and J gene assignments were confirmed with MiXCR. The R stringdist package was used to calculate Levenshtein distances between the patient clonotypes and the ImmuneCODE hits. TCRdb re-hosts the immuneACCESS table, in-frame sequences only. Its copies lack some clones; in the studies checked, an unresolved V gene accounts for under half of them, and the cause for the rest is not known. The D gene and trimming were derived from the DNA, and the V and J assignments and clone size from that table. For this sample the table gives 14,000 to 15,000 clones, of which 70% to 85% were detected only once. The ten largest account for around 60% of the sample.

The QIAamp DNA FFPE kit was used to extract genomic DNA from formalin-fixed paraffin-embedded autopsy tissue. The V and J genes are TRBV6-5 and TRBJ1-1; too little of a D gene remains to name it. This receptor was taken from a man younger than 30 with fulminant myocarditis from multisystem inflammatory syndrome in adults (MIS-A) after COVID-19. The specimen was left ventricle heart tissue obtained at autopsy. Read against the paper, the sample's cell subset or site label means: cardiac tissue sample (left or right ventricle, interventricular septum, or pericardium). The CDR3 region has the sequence CASSLTEAFF. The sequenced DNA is TGTGCCAGCAGCTTAACTGAAGCTTTCTTT.